Given below is one TCR beta chain in context. The data stem from a study of blood T cells in healthy people across ages. It was with a sample-barcoded 5' primer and a J-beta primer mix that a second PCR of roughly 6 to 11 cycles was run. TCRdb recomputed calls from the 5' RACE reads with MiXCR, one row per CDR3 protein. The repertoire has over a million distinct CDR3 sequences, roughly two fifths of them found once; the top ten carry just over 4%. Every donor gave around 10 milliliters of peripheral blood. Per-sample yields of isolated PBMCs were at least 7 million. V was trimmed by 3 bases and J by 8 bases, leaving 12 bases between them. This CDR3 has 13 residues. The germline V gene encodes CDR1 SGHRS and CDR2 YFSETQ.

The rearrangement joins TRBV5-1 to TRBJ2-1; weak D call: TRBD2 (6 bases). The sample was blood. This clonotype originated in a woman aged 18-29 years in good health. The CDR3 protein is CASSSGVGYEQFF. In DNA, the CDR3 is TGCGCCAGCAGCTCGGGGGTTGGCTATGAGCAGTTCTTC.